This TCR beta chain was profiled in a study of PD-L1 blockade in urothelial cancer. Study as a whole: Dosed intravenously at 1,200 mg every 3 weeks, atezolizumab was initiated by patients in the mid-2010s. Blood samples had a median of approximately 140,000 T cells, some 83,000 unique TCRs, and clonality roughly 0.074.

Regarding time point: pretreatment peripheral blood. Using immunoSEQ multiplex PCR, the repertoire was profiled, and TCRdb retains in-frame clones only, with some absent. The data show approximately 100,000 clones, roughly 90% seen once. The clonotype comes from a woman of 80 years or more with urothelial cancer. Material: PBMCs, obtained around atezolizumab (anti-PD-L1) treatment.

CDR3 loop: CASSYSARVNTGELFF. The CDR3 DNA is TGTGCCAGCAGTTATTCGGCCAGGGTGAACACCGGGGAGCTGTTTTTT. The chain is built from TRBV6-5 and TRBJ2-2; D is possibly TRBD1 (5 bases). Looked up from germline, CDR1 is MNHEY and CDR2 is SVGAGI. The CDR3 is made up of 16 amino acids. Trimming stripped 3 bases from V and 1 base from J, with 12 bases between.